This record covers a single TCR beta chain. The antigen is unknown. An end of the junction does not agree with germline; a read error may underlie this. These data come from a study of immune evolution from preneoplasia to lung adenocarcinoma. Study-wide results and limits: From normal lung to invasive adenocarcinoma, top clone frequencies appeared to decrease.

The CDR3 length is 15 residues. In germline, CDR1 is SSHAT, CDR2 FNYEAQ (reference sequence). Patient tissue came from resections in Japan or China, 2014–2017. Profiled with immunoSEQ multiplex PCR; TCRdb holds only in-frame clones, not every one. The sample has around 6,000 clones, 55% to 70% seen once. The rearrangement links TRBV7-7 to TRBJ2-1; 7 nucleotides agree with TRBD1. The sequenced material came from FFPE adjacent normal lung tissue. This TCR was recovered from an older person with lung adenocarcinoma. CDR3 nucleotide sequence: TGTGCTAGCAGCTTAGCAGAGGGGGCTGCGGATGAGCAGTTCTTC. This gives the protein CASSLAEGAADEQFF.